This T cell receptor (beta chain) was sequenced during a study of regulatory T cells in long-lasting Graves disease. With iRepertoire HTBI primers and Arm-PCR of CDR3 regions, TCR beta libraries were built. TCRdb ran MiXCR on the multiplex PCR reads and lists one entry per CDR3 protein. The sample has hundreds of thousands of distinct CDR3 sequences, more than 10% seen once. The CDR3 has 13 amino acids. Germline V gene lookup returns CDR1 MNHNS and CDR2 SASEGT. V was clipped by 6 bases and J by 3 bases, with 9 bases between them. This clonotype was seen repeatedly, ten times or more. As to time point: newly diagnosed GD, antithyroid drugs for less than 3 months. RNA extracted from PBMCs served as the sequencing template. This sample was shared with a second study, whose subject was T cells in Graves' hyperthyroidism and ophthalmopathy.

This sequence originates from a woman in her twenties or thirties with Graves disease. This specimen consisted of peripheral blood mononuclear cells (PBMCs), obtained at new diagnosis, from a patient treated with antithyroid drugs. The chain recombines TRBV6-1 with TRBJ2-1, with D perhaps TRBD2 (6 bases). The CDR3 loop reads CASRGTGYNEQFF. In DNA, the CDR3 is TGTGCCAGCAGAGGGACTGGCTACAATGAGCAGTTCTTC.